This note documents a single T cell receptor (beta chain) sequence. The antigen this receptor binds is unknown. Within one base of it there is no much larger clone, and no base qualities were kept. In light of the paper, this sample's treatment or condition label describes: 19 received Ad26.COV2.S at low or high dose, single or two shots; 5 received placebo; per-sample allocation not given. Repertoires of vaccine and placebo recipients were sequenced from samples collected on day 63 after the first injection. Cohort 1b enrolled around 23 adults aged 18-55 years at a single site in Boston, USA, between 29 July and 7 August 2020. As a vaccine, Ad26.COV2.S was a replication-incompetent adenovirus type 26 vector that expressed a prefusion-stabilized SARS-CoV-2 spike protein derived from the original Wuhan strain. This specimen belongs to a study of Ad26.COV2.S vaccination and SARS-CoV-2 variants (dated by TCRdb to about 2021). At the level of the whole study: Vaccine-arm donors were drawn from COV1001, a multicentre, randomized, double-blind, placebo-controlled phase I-IIa trial of Ad26.COV2.S in healthy adults. Ad26.COV2.S was administered intramuscularly at a dose of 5x10^10 or 1x10^11 viral particles, either as one shot or as two shots given 56 days apart. TCRbeta repertoire sequencing was used to assess the specificity and breadth of SARS-CoV-2-reactive T cell receptors after Ad26.COV2.S vaccination. A total of approximately 30 samples were included in the TCR-sequenced set, comprising roughly 20 Ad26.COV2.S vaccine recipients, 5 placebo recipients and 8 SARS-CoV-2 convalescent individuals. Trial participants were randomized into five groups of five: low-dose or high-dose Ad26.COV2.S given once or twice, or placebo on both occasions. Investigators did not know the trial group allocation while performing experiments and assessing outcomes. General study outcomes and caveats: After vaccination, spike-specific CD8+ and CD4+ T cell responses were reported to show substantial breadth. The authors noted that total T cell responses may have been underestimated by the TCR breadth and depth analyses. Ad26.COV2.S recipients had higher spike-specific TCR breadth than placebo recipients (P = 0.0014). Vaccine and placebo recipients had comparable non-spike TCR breadth, which fits with the vaccine containing only spike. The study lacked the statistical power to compare responses across vaccine doses or regimens.

The immunoSEQ Assay was the method used to sequence TCRbeta CDR3 regions. After extraction, genomic DNA underwent amplification by bias-controlled multiplex PCR, followed by high-throughput sequencing. Processing in the source paper ran as follows. To quantify the absolute abundance of every unique TCRbeta CDR3 region, sequences were collapsed and filtered. T cell fraction was estimated by normalizing TCRbeta template counts to usable DNA, with usable DNA measured through amplification of reference genes found in all nucleated cells. Repertoire TCRs were annotated as SARS-CoV-2-specific when V gene, CDR3 amino acid sequence and J gene were exactly matched to a known reactive TCR set. The reference SARS-CoV-2 TCR set was obtained from MIRA and was filtered for enrichment in COVID-19-positive ImmuneCODE repertoires, whereby public or cross-reactive TCRs were removed. Drawing on the MIRA antigens, annotated TCRs were analysed further at the level of specific ORF or position within ORF. Breadth was defined as annotated unique rearrangements over total unique productive rearrangements; depth was the summed frequency of those rearrangements. Two-sided Wilcoxon rank-sum tests were applied when comparing TCR breadth between groups. TCRdb mirrors the immuneACCESS table, restricted to in-frame sequences. Some clones are absent from its copies; in checked studies, under half trace to an unresolved V gene, and the reason for the others is unknown. V and J calls and clone size are given by that table; D and trimming were obtained from the DNA. A total of 380,000 or so clones appear in this sample, roughly 91% of them only once. The ten largest clones capture 5% of the sample.

CDR1 and CDR2 are read off the germline V gene as SGHVS and FQNEAQ. The germline V end is reduced by 4 bases and the J end by 3 bases; junction bases left unmatched: 4. Including cysteine and phenylalanine, the CDR3 has 15 amino acids. Of all the DNA, just the CDR3 is kept, 45 bases in frame from base 1. The chain is encoded by TRBV7-8 joined to TRBJ1-3, with 9 central nucleotides matching TRBD1. Specimen: peripheral blood, collected in a trial of Ad26.COV2.S vaccine versus placebo. The TCR originated in a person between 18 and 65 years old who received the Ad26.COV2.S COVID-19 vaccine or a placebo. The CDR3 protein: CASSSWTGDGNTIYF. The sequence in DNA is TGTGCCAGCAGCTCATGGACAGGGGATGGAAACACCATATATTTT.